The 4 T cell receptor beta chains reported below all come from one sample, sequenced in a study of PD-1 blockade in classical Hodgkin lymphoma. The assay was immunoSEQ multiplex PCR, and TCRdb's table has in-frame clones only and misses some. The sample comprises some 15,000 clones, more than 60% of which are singletons, and around 1.9% rests with the top ten. The time point denotes: cycle 4 day 1 (C4D1), after five to seven weeks of nivolumab. Every patient had relapsed following autologous stem cell transplantation, and cohorts differed in brentuximab vedotin exposure. Purified CD4+ T cells were obtained from thawed PBMCs through magnetic negative selection. Specimen: CD4+ T cells from blood, collected before the fourth cycle of nivolumab. These receptor sequences come from a human donor with classical Hodgkin lymphoma.

The J gene is TRBJ2-1, the V gene TRBV28; TRBD2 matches 12 bases. The V gene's germline CDR1 is MDHEN and CDR2 SYDVKM. This CDR3 contains 16 residues. Trimming removed 2 bases from V and 6 bases from J; junction bases left unmatched: 5. In nucleotides, the CDR3 is TGTGCCAGCAGTTTACCTGGACTAGCGGGAAGCAATGAGCAGTTCTTC. Its translation is CASSLPGLAGSNEQFF.

The rearrangement uses TRBV2 and TRBJ2-2, with 12 bases lining up with TRBD2. J gave up 2 bases and V 8 bases, and 12 bases lay outside the gene matches. The CDR3 totals 18 residues. Per the germline V gene, CDR1 is SNHLY and CDR2 is FYNNEI. CDR3 in DNA: TGTGCCAGCCGGGACACCGGACTAGCGGGAAGAAACACCGGGGAGCTGTTTTTT. This sequence encodes CASRDTGLAGRNTGELFF.

The chain is built from TRBV7-8 and TRBJ2-7; 7 positions agree with TRBD2. V lost 2 bases to trimming and J lost 4 bases; unmatched junction nucleotides: 5. Germline values: CDR1 SGHVS, CDR2 FQNEAQ. CDR3 length equals 14 residues. CDR3: CASSLSGIGYEQYF. CDR3 coding DNA: TGTGCCAGCAGCTTAAGCGGGATCGGGTACGAGCAGTACTTC.

The chain is built from TRBV15 and TRBJ2-1, with 13 bases matching TRBD2. CDR3 length: 16 residues. The V segment lost 7 bases and the J segment 1 base; nucleotides outside the gene matches: 4. The germline V gene encodes CDR1 LNHNV and CDR2 YYDKDF (reference sequence). DNA for the CDR3: TGTGCCACCACAACTAGCGGGAGGGTGTCCTACAATGAGCAGTTCTTC. Residues: CATTTSGRVSYNEQFF.